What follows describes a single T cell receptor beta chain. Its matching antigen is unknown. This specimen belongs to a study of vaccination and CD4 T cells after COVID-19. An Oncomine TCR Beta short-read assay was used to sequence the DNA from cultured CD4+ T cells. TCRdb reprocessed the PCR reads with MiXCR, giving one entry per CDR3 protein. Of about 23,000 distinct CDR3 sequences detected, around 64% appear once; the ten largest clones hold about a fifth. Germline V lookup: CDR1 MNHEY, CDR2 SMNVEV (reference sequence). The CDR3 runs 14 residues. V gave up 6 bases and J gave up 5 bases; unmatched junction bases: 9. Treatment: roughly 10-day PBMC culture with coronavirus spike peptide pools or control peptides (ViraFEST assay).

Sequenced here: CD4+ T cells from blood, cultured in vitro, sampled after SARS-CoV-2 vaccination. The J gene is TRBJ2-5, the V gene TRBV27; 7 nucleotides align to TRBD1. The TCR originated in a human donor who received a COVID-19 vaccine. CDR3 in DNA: TGTGCCAGCAGCCCGACAGGGTCGGGGGAGACCCAGTACTTC. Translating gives CASSPTGSGETQYF.